What follows describes a single T cell receptor beta chain. CDR1 is LNHDA and CDR2 is SQIVND in the germline V gene (reference sequence). The CDR3 covers 14 residues. V lost 7 bases and J lost 5; bases outside the gene matches: 4. Profiling relied on immunoSEQ multiplex PCR, and the TCRdb table lists in-frame clones only, not all of them. The table lists approximately 90,000 clones, around 85% of them singletons. This sample is part of a study of control samples from healthy donors and cancer patients. The material sequenced was blood. This receptor was obtained from a man aged 30 to 45 in good health. V is TRBV19 and J is TRBJ1-5; 11 bases match TRBD1. This CDR3 reads CASTGTGGYQPQHF. The CDR3 DNA is TGTGCCAGTACCGGGACAGGGGGATATCAGCCCCAGCATTTT.